This T cell receptor (beta chain) was found in a study of blood T cells in healthy people across ages. Only a few counts were recorded for this clonotype. V gave up 7 bases and J gave up 0 bases; unmatched junction bases: 6. The germline V gene encodes CDR1 DFQATT and CDR2 SNEGSKA (reference sequence). The CDR3 contains 14 residues. Primers used in a second PCR of roughly 6 to 11 cycles were a sample-barcoded 5' primer and a J-beta primer mix. Researchers report that a template-switch adaptor with 12 random nucleotides tagged each cDNA molecule. TCRdb independently ran MiXCR on the 5' RACE reads; one entry per CDR3 protein. The table has hundreds of thousands of distinct CDR3 sequences, 55% to 70% seen once.

The chain combines TRBV20-1 with TRBJ2-1, with 7 bases identical to TRBD2. The sequencing sample was made of blood. This clonotype originated in a man aged 25 to 45 in good health. The CDR3 protein is CSVFTGGSYNEQFF. CDR3 DNA sequence: TGCAGTGTTTTTACGGGAGGCTCCTACAATGAGCAGTTCTTC.